Shown below are 25 T cell receptor beta chains from a single sample sequenced in a study of blood T cell repertoires in COVID-19. Libraries were prepared by immunoSEQ multiplex PCR; TCRdb keeps only in-frame clonotypes and omits some of them. The table has around 170,000 clones, about 80% seen once. The sample consisted of peripheral blood. The receptors were gathered from a man younger than 45 with active or convalescent COVID-19.

This clone showed up just once. The chain couples TRBV12-3 or TRBV12-4 to TRBJ2-1; D gene uncertain. The CDR3 consists of 12 residues. V was shortened by 7 bases and J by 6 bases, with 10 bases between the two germline ends. The CDR3 here is CASTRTGNEQFF. DNA of the CDR3: TGTGCCAGCACCCGAACGGGCAATGAGCAGTTCTTC.

J is TRBJ2-1 and V is TRBV9; 11 nucleotides agree with TRBD2. The CDR3 contains 16 residues. Per germline, CDR1 SGDLS and CDR2 YYNGEE. Trimming at V came to 0 bases and at J to 9 bases, leaving 8 bases not matched to a gene. DNA of the CDR3: TGTGCCAGCAGCGTAGGAGGGCTAGCGGGAGGTCGTGAGCAGTTCTTC. Its protein product is CASSVGGLAGGREQFF.

This clone was detected only a few times. The rearrangement joins TRBV3-1 (or the pseudogene TRBV3-2) to TRBJ2-2; TRBD1 is a possible D gene (5 bases). The CDR3 length is 18 residues. The V and J ends lost 1 base and 2 bases respectively, with 17 bases between them. Germline V gives CDR1 LGHDT, CDR2 YNNKEL (reference sequence). CDR3 sequence reads: CASSQAFGRGQNTGELFF. The DNA of the CDR3 is TGTGCCAGCAGCCAAGCGTTCGGAAGGGGCCAAAACACCGGGGAGCTGTTTTTT.

This rearrangement joins TRBV5-6 to TRBJ2-3; D perhaps matches TRBD1 (5 bases). The CDR3 contains 16 residues. Between the trimmed V and J ends, which lost 0 bases and 6 bases, there was a span of 17 bases. The V gene's germline CDR1 is SGHDT and CDR2 YYEEEE. The CDR3: CASSLGPTGTGDTQYF. DNA of the CDR3: TGTGCCAGCAGCTTGGGCCCTACAGGTACCGGCGATACGCAGTATTTT. Full variable domain (missing parts from reference TRBV5-6 and TRBJ2-3): DAGVTQSPTHLIKTRGQQVTLRCSPKSGHDTVSWYQQALGQGPQFIFQYYEEEERQRGNFPDRFSGHQFPNYSSELNVNALLLGDSALYLCASSLGPTGTGDTQYFGPGTRLTVL.

This clone was recorded once. J is TRBJ2-2 and V is TRBV15, with D unclear. The ends were cut back, 0 bases at V and 2 bases at J, with 7 bases in the middle. The CDR3 has 15 residues. CDR1 is LNHNV and CDR2 is YYDKDF in the germline V gene (reference sequence). The CDR3 DNA is TGTGCCACCAGCAGAGACGACTTTAACACCGGGGAGCTGTTTTTT. It encodes CATSRDDFNTGELFF.

The chain is built from TRBV7-3 and TRBJ2-1, with a tentative D call TRBD1 (5 bases). Looked up from germline, CDR1 is SGHTA and CDR2 is FQGTGA. V was shortened by 4 bases and J by 3 bases, with 13 bases between the two germline ends. The CDR3 consists of 15 residues. The CDR3: CASSSGWGYYNEQFF. The CDR3, as DNA: TGTGCCAGCAGCTCCGGCTGGGGCTACTACAATGAGCAGTTCTTC.

This clone was seen a single time. The chain joins TRBV4-1 to TRBJ2-6, with D possibly matching TRBD1 (5 bases). Looked up from germline, CDR1 is MGHRA and CDR2 is YSYEKL. With 3 bases removed from V and 1 base from J, the gap between germline ends came to 7 bases. CDR3 length: 15 amino acids. In nucleotides, the CDR3 is TGCGCCAGCAGCCAGACAGAGTCTGGGGCCAACGTCCTGACTTTC. It translates to CASSQTESGANVLTF.

This clone has only one observation. This chain uses TRBV7-9 with TRBJ2-1, with D perhaps TRBD1 (5 bases). The CDR3 is 12 residues long. From germline, CDR1 is SEHNR and CDR2 FQNEAQ (reference sequence). The V end lost 6 bases, the J end lost 8 bases, and 11 bases lay between the germline ends. CDR3: CASSSRVHEQFF. The CDR3, as DNA: TGTGCCAGCAGTTCCAGGGTGCATGAGCAGTTCTTC.

The V call is TRBV28, the J call TRBJ1-1; 9 bases fit TRBD1. The CDR3 loop spans 17 amino acids. Germline CDR1 and CDR2: MDHEN and SYDVKM. Trimming at V came to 5 bases and at J to 0 bases, leaving 10 bases not matched to a gene. The CDR3 is CASSPGDRVFMNTEAFF. CDR3 coding DNA: TGTGCCAGCAGTCCAGGGGACAGGGTCTTCATGAACACTGAAGCTTTCTTT.

The rearrangement uses TRBV11-3 and TRBJ2-1; TRBD2 agrees at 7 bases. CDR3 length: 16 amino acids. CDR1 and CDR2 from the germline V gene are SGHNT and YENEEA. With V trimmed by 2 bases and J by 0 bases, 4 bases remained unmatched. The CDR3: CASSLFGGISYNEQFF. The CDR3 DNA reads as TGTGCCAGCAGCTTATTCGGGGGGATCTCCTACAATGAGCAGTTCTTC.

This chain joins TRBV7-6 and TRBJ2-1; 8 bases match TRBD1. This CDR3 spans 15 amino acids. J lost 4 bases, V lost 5 bases, and 7 bases had no gene match. Per the germline V gene, CDR1 is SGHVS and CDR2 is FNYEAQ. Written as DNA, the CDR3 is TGTGCCAGCAGCGAGGGGACAGGCCCTTACAATGAGCAGTTCTTC. This encodes CASSEGTGPYNEQFF.

The rearrangement joins TRBV30 to TRBJ2-5; 7 nucleotides align to TRBD1. This CDR3 comprises 14 residues. Germline V gene sequence: CDR1 GTSNPN, CDR2 SVGIG (reference sequence). V trimming: 3 bases; J trimming: 2 bases; junction bases outside the gene matches: 6. This CDR3 reads CAWSETGKQETQYF. CDR3 coding DNA: TGTGCCTGGAGCGAGACAGGGAAACAAGAGACCCAGTACTTC. The whole variable domain, filled in from reference TRBV30 and TRBJ2-5, reads SQTIHQWPATLVQPVGSPLSLECTVEGTSNPNLYWYRQAAGRGLQLLFYSVGIGQISSEVPQNLSASRPQDRQFILSSKKLLLSDSGFYLCAWSETGKQETQYFGPGTRLLVL.

The chain is built from TRBV7-9 and TRBJ2-7; 7 bases match TRBD2. Trimming cost V 0 bases and J 6 bases; bases outside gene matches: 2. The germline gives CDR1 SEHNR, CDR2 FQNEAQ (reference sequence). This CDR3 region has 13 residues. In nucleotides, the CDR3 is TGTGCCAGCAGCTTAGCCGGGGGGATCGAGCAGTACTTC. Translation gives CASSLAGGIEQYF.

The chain uses TRBV27 and TRBJ2-7; possible D gene TRBD1, 5 bases. This CDR3 contains 14 residues. Trimming removed 6 bases at V and 1 base at J, with 13 bases between. The germline gives CDR1 MNHEY, CDR2 SMNVEV (reference sequence). CDR3 amino acids: CASRPTGASYEQYV. The CDR3 region has the DNA TGTGCCAGCAGACCTACAGGAGCATCCTACGAGCAGTACGTC.

The chain joins TRBV28 to TRBJ1-2; TRBD1 matches 11 bases. The germline V gene has CDR1 MDHEN and CDR2 SYDVKM. Losses at the gene ends were 6 bases for V and 4 bases for J; bases not matched to a gene: 4. The CDR3 contains 14 residues. The CDR3 protein is CASSPGQGAYGYTF. The CDR3 DNA is TGTGCCAGCAGCCCCGGACAGGGGGCCTATGGCTACACCTTC.

In this sample, this clone turned up once. The chain joins TRBV5-1 to TRBJ1-1; 7 nucleotides align to TRBD1. The germline gives CDR1 SGHRS, CDR2 YFSETQ. The V segment lost 2 bases and the J segment 6 bases; nucleotides outside the gene matches: 10. CDR3 size: 15 residues. CDR3 DNA sequence: TGCGCCAGCAGCTTTTTGGGCCAGGGGGGTGCTGAAGCTTTCTTT. It is translated as CASSFLGQGGAEAFF.

This chain connects TRBV5-4 to TRBJ2-6; 7 positions match TRBD1. The CDR3 runs 15 residues. V was pared by 0 bases and J by 7 bases, with 4 bases of the junction left unmatched. The germline gives CDR1 SGHNT, CDR2 YYREEE (reference sequence). The DNA of the CDR3 is TGTGCCAGCAGCTTGGGAGGGGGCGCAGCCAACGTCCTGACTTTC. This codes for CASSLGGGAANVLTF.

V is TRBV27 and J is TRBJ2-7; perhaps TRBD2 as D (6 bases). Germline V CDR1 and CDR2: MNHEY, SMNVEV (reference sequence). V lost 2 bases to trimming and J lost 7 bases, with 21 bases between them. The CDR3 runs to 16 residues. CDR3 DNA: TGTGCCAGCAGTTTAGTGTGGGCAGGGCCCGGGAGTGAGCAGTACTTC. Protein product: CASSLVWAGPGSEQYF.

This CDR3 is CASSPRESAALHF. In nucleotides, the CDR3 is TGTGCCAGCAGCCCGCGGGAGTCTGCGGCCCTCCACTTT. The rearrangement links TRBV7-9 to TRBJ1-6; D remains ambiguous. The CDR3 consists of 13 residues. Trimming stripped 5 bases from V and 14 bases from J, with 16 bases between. Germline assignment: CDR1 SEHNR and CDR2 FQNEAQ (reference sequence).

The J gene is TRBJ2-4, the V gene TRBV14; tentatively, D is TRBD2 (6 bases). This CDR3 has 14 amino acids. Trimming shortened V by 1 base and J by 9 bases, and 13 bases separated the two germline ends. Per germline, CDR1 SGHDN and CDR2 FVKESK. In DNA form, the CDR3 reads TGTGCCAGCAGCCAAGGGTTTGTCGGGGGCATTCAGTACTTC. It yields the protein CASSQGFVGGIQYF.

The V call is TRBV19, the J call TRBJ2-6; 11 positions agree with TRBD1. From germline, CDR1 is LNHDA and CDR2 SQIVND (reference sequence). The CDR3 totals 17 residues. Trimming removed 5 bases from V and 1 base from J; junction bases left unmatched: 4. CDR3 sequence (DNA): TGTGCCAGTAGTCCGGGACAGGGGGAATCTGGGGCCAACGTCCTGACTTTC. Translating it yields CASSPGQGESGANVLTF.

J is TRBJ2-7 and V is TRBV7-9, with 9 bases lining up with TRBD1. Trimming took 5 bases from V and 5 from J; bases not matched to a gene: 7. The CDR3 consists of 14 residues. The V gene's germline CDR1 is SEHNR and CDR2 FQNEAQ (reference sequence). The CDR3 spells CASSTAGTGNEQYV. The CDR3 nucleotides read TGTGCCAGCAGCACCGCCGGGACAGGGAACGAGCAGTACGTC.

This clone showed up just a few times. The chain recombines TRBV19 with TRBJ1-1; weak D call: TRBD1 (6 bases). Trimming shortened V by 2 bases and J by 2 bases, and 9 bases separated the two germline ends. CDR1 and CDR2 from the germline V gene are LNHDA and SQIVND (reference sequence). The CDR3 has 14 amino acids. The CDR3 sequence: CASSINRVNTEAFF. CDR3 nucleotides: TGTGCCAGTAGTATAAACAGGGTAAACACTGAAGCTTTCTTT. Full variable domain (remainder filled in from reference TRBV19 and TRBJ1-1): DGGITQSPKYLFRKEGQNVTLSCEQNLNHDAMYWYRQDPGQGLRLIYYSQIVNDFQKGDIAEGYSVSREKKESFPLTVTSAQKNPTAFYLCASSINRVNTEAFFGQGTRLTVV.

This chain connects TRBV19 to TRBJ1-1, with unresolved D. V lost 3 bases and J lost 6, with 17 bases in between. Germline CDR1 and CDR2: LNHDA and SQIVND (reference sequence). The CDR3 sequence is 15 residues long. Here the CDR3 DNA reads TGTGCCAGTAGTATTGTCCCAGGAGGCAAAGCTGAAGCTTTCTTT. Its translation: CASSIVPGGKAEAFF.

The chain has TRBV28 and TRBJ1-5; TRBD1 is a possible D gene (5 bases). Germline V gene lookup returns CDR1 MDHEN and CDR2 SYDVKM. The V end lost 2 bases, the J end lost 5 bases, and 19 bases lay between the germline ends. This CDR3 comprises 17 residues. CDR3 sequence (DNA): TGTGCCAGCAGTTTACGCTTCGGCAGGGCAGCTTATCAGCCCCAGCATTTT. Amino acid sequence: CASSLRFGRAAYQPQHF.